The clone carrying this T cell receptor (beta chain) was counted between two and nine times. Its target is not known. Participants, patients aged 18 to 65, had newly diagnosed hyperthyroidism with a duration under 2 months. Any patient presenting with uncontrolled infection, other autoimmune disease, pregnancy or lactation was left out. Blood was drawn at first hyperthyroidism diagnosis, before any ophthalmopathy symptoms. The CDR3 has 15 amino acids. V was clipped by 10 bases and J by 4 bases; unmatched bases: 14. CDR1 MGHRA and CDR2 YSYEKL come from the germline V gene. These data come from a study of T cells in Graves' hyperthyroidism and ophthalmopathy. Study-wide results and caveats: Ophthalmopathy, which appeared later, was predicted by the model a median about 6 months before onset.

It was RNA transcripts that yielded the amplified TCR beta CDR3 regions. Initially, a first-round RT-PCR of the TCR CDR3 employed the HTBI primer set. One entry per CDR3 protein, called by TCRdb with MiXCR from the multiplex PCR reads. The sample lists hundreds of thousands of distinct CDR3 sequences; about 15% were seen once. The receptor comes from a woman between 18 and 29 years old with Graves' hyperthyroidism that later progressed to Graves' ophthalmopathy. Sequencing was done on a sample of blood. The V and J genes are TRBV4-1 and TRBJ2-3, with 7 bases identical to TRBD1. This CDR3 is CATTSDGQASDTQYF. CDR3 bases: TGCGCCACCACAAGCGACGGACAGGCCTCAGATACGCAGTATTTT.